One sample yielded the 32 T cell receptor beta chains listed below, sequenced in a study of metastatic and nonmetastatic thyroid tumors. With MiXCR, TCRdb called clones anew from the PCR reads. The table records over 30,000 clones, approximately 30% of them present only once. Treatment of any kind had been given to no patient before thyroid surgery. The sequenced material came from blood. These TCRs come from a female donor with papillary thyroid cancer or a benign thyroid nodule (not recorded which). Some clones in this sample may be carry-over from other donors' samples.

The chain joins TRBV20-1 to TRBJ2-3, with 7 bases that match TRBD2. Trimming at V came to 0 bases and at J to 2 bases, leaving 8 bases not matched to a gene. CDR1 and CDR2 from the germline V gene are DFQATT and SNEGSKA (reference sequence). The CDR3 length is 16 residues. CDR3: CSARDLFGGTTDTQYF. The CDR3 nucleotides are TGCAGTGCTAGAGATTTGTTCGGGGGGACCACAGATACGCAGTATTTT.

The rearrangement links TRBV28 to TRBJ2-7; D unresolved. V lost 2 bases and J lost 4, with 9 bases in between. CDR1 MDHEN and CDR2 SYDVKM come from the germline V gene. This CDR3 region has 13 residues. The CDR3 reads CASSLNQPYEQYF. The DNA for the CDR3 is TGTGCCAGCAGTTTAAACCAACCGTACGAGCAGTACTTC.

This clone was recorded at least ten times. CDR3 sequence (DNA): TGTGCCAGCAGTGACAAACTGAACAATGAGCAGTTCTTC. Amino acids: CASSDKLNNEQFF. The rearrangement joins TRBV6-4 to TRBJ2-1, with unresolved D. Germline V gene sequence: CDR1 MRHNA, CDR2 SNTAGT. V was clipped by 2 bases and J by 5 bases, with 7 bases between them. There are 13 residues in the CDR3.

This clone is medium-sized. The chain couples TRBV6-1 to TRBJ1-5, with D possibly TRBD1 on 5 matching bases. Germline-derived CDR1 and CDR2 are MNHNS and SASEGT. With 1 base removed from V and 6 bases from J, the gap between germline ends came to 10 bases. The CDR3 totals 14 residues. CDR3 nucleotide sequence: TGTGCCAGCAGTGAAGGGGCAGGGTTTCAGCCCCAGCATTTT. Its protein product is CASSEGAGFQPQHF.

This clone counts as medium-sized. The chain uses TRBV6-4 and TRBJ2-7; 9 positions match TRBD1. The CDR3 consists of 14 residues. J lost 3 bases, V lost 3 bases, and 3 bases had no gene match. Germline V gene data show CDR1 as MRHNA and CDR2 as SNTAGT. CDR3 residues: CASSEKTGGYEQYF. In nucleotides, the CDR3 is TGTGCCAGCAGTGAGAAGACAGGGGGCTACGAGCAGTACTTC.

The chain has TRBV6-2 or TRBV6-3 and TRBJ2-1; 11 nucleotides agree with TRBD2. The V gene end was trimmed by 2 bases and the J gene end by 6 bases; junction bases not matched to a gene: 15. The germline CDR1 and CDR2 sequences are MNHEY and SVGEGT. This CDR3 comprises 19 residues. For the CDR3, the DNA is TGTGCCAGCAGTTACGATCGGACAGTCCGACTAGCGGGAAGCAATGAGCAGTTCTTC. Its translation: CASSYDRTVRLAGSNEQFF.

The genes are TRBV28 and TRBJ1-1; 7 bases are shared with TRBD1. Germline V gives CDR1 MDHEN, CDR2 SYDVKM. With V trimmed by 7 bases and J by 5 bases, 7 bases remained unmatched. The CDR3 sequence is 13 residues long. In nucleotides, the CDR3 is TGTGCCAGCAACCCGGGACAGAGGACTGAAGCTTTCTTT. Translated, it gives CASNPGQRTEAFF. Variable domain in full (rest from reference TRBV28 and TRBJ1-1): DVKVTQSSRYLVKRTGEKVFLECVQDMDHENMFWYRQDPGLGLRLIYFSYDVKMKEKGDIPEGYSVSREKKERFSLILESASTNQTSMYLCASNPGQRTEAFFGQGTRLTVV.

This clone was counted only a few times. CDR3: CASSESLAVYGYTF. DNA for the CDR3: TGTGCCAGCAGTGAATCGCTAGCAGTCTATGGCTACACCTTC. The rearrangement links TRBV6-1 to TRBJ1-2; D remains unclear. Germline V gene data show CDR1 as MNHNS and CDR2 as SASEGT. The CDR3 runs to 14 residues. Trimming pared 2 bases from V and 4 bases from J, leaving 11 bases between.

Concerning this clone itself: The junction shows a germline mismatch at one end, possibly a read error. This chain links TRBV20-1 with TRBJ2-3, with 11 bases matching TRBD2. The length of the CDR3 is 16 residues. The germline V gene has CDR1 DFQATT and CDR2 SNEGSKA (reference sequence). CDR3 sequence reads: CSARVASGGSTHTQYF. In nucleotides, the CDR3 is TGCAGTGCTAGGGTCGCTAGCGGGGGGAGCACACATACGCAGTATTTT.

As regards this clone: The missing conserved phenylalanine or tryptophan at the end of this CDR3 makes a read error likely. The DNA is left out, because the CDR3 cannot be placed on it with certainty; the CDR3 is given as TCRdb lists it. The chain employs TRBV28 and TRBJ1-3. The CDR3 length is 15 residues, termini included. Germline V CDR1 and CDR2: MDHEN, SYDVKM. CDR3 sequence: CASSLGRAMIHTLYV.

This clone was seen a handful of times. Germline and junction disagree at one end, which may indicate a read error. The CDR3 loop reads CATIDSRLANTGDLFF. The CDR3 DNA reads TGTGCCACCATTGATAGTAGGCTCGCGAACACCGGGGATCTGTTTTTT. The chain recombines TRBV24-1 with TRBJ2-2; a possible D gene is TRBD2 (5 bases). Germline CDR1 and CDR2: KGHDR and SFDVKD. This CDR3 is built from 16 residues.

Within the sample, this clone is medium-sized. This CDR3 reads CASSFRDRASGYTF. The CDR3 bases are TGTGCCAGCAGTTTCCGGGACAGGGCGTCGGGCTACACCTTC. The genes are TRBV12-3 or TRBV12-4 and TRBJ1-2; 9 bases fit TRBD1. After removal of 3 bases from V and 8 bases from J, the junction contained 7 bases not matched to a gene. The CDR3 has 14 amino acids.

The genes are TRBV6-1 and TRBJ1-2; perhaps TRBD1 as D (5 bases). The CDR3 runs to 13 residues. Trimming stripped 4 bases from V and 7 bases from J, with 13 bases between. Germline CDR1 is MNHNS and CDR2 is SASEGT. Here the CDR3 DNA reads TGTGCCAGCAGTGCAGGGTTGCTCTTTGGCTACACCTTC. This codes for CASSAGLLFGYTF.

This chain uses TRBV7-2 with TRBJ1-3; D is unresolved. The CDR3 spans 15 residues. V lost 5 bases and J 0 bases, leaving 11 bases between the germline ends. Looked up from germline, CDR1 is SGHTA and CDR2 is FQGNSA. The CDR3 here is CASSLDGSSGNTIYF. CDR3 DNA: TGTGCCAGCAGCCTTGACGGATCCTCTGGAAACACCATATATTTT.

A few counts support this clone. Possible read error: a much larger clone is one base away. Other DNA sequences in this specimen translate into the identical CDR3. The chain is built from TRBV7-9 and TRBJ1-1; no definite D call. Germline values: CDR1 SEHNR, CDR2 FQNEAQ (reference sequence). This CDR3 has 15 amino acids. Trimming removed 0 bases from V and 3 bases from J, with 11 bases in between. In nucleotides, the CDR3 is TGTGCCAGCAGCTTAGCTGGCCGTTCTCACACTGAAGCTTTCTTT. This gives the protein CASSLAGRSHTEAFF.

This clone was recorded a few times. The V and J genes are TRBV27 and TRBJ2-7, with 10 bases matching TRBD1. The V gene's germline CDR1 is MNHEY and CDR2 SMNVEV (reference sequence). The length of the CDR3 is 17 residues. V lost 2 bases, J lost 4 bases, and 11 bases stayed unmatched. The CDR3 DNA sequence: TGTGCCAGCAGTTTAAGGCCGACAGGGGGCGGCACATACGAGCAGTACTTC. This translates into CASSLRPTGGGTYEQYF.

The genes are TRBV9 and TRBJ2-7; TRBD2 might be the D (7 bases). Looked up from germline, CDR1 is SGDLS and CDR2 is YYNGEE. The V end was cut by 0 bases, the J end by 6 bases, with 16 bases between. There are 15 residues in the CDR3. CDR3 DNA: TGTGCCAGCAGCGTAGACGAGGGGGGGTCGGGCGAGCAGTACTTC. The encoded protein is CASSVDEGGSGEQYF.

This clone appeared many times. The chain combines TRBV4-1 with TRBJ1-5; 7 bases map to TRBD1. The CDR3 has 15 residues. The V and J ends lost 5 bases and 3 bases, in that order; junction bases with no gene match: 7. Germline-derived CDR1 and CDR2 are MGHRA and YSYEKL. The CDR3 loop is CASSTRGQDNQPQHF. In DNA, the CDR3 is TGCGCCAGCAGCACCCGTGGACAGGACAATCAGCCCCAGCATTTT.

This clone appeared many times. A much larger clone differs from this one at a single base, so this may be a read error. This chain uses TRBV20-1 with TRBJ2-7; TRBD2 aligns across 8 bases. Germline V gene sequence: CDR1 DFQATT, CDR2 SNEGSKA (reference sequence). The CDR3 sequence is 15 residues long. The CDR3 DNA follows: TGCAGTGCTAGTGGCCGGGAGGGTCTGATCTACGAGCAGCACTTC. Its translation is CSASGREGLIYEQHF.

This clone showed up just a few times. The junction departs from germline at one end; a sequencing error may be responsible. The chain uses TRBV10-3 and TRBJ2-7, with TRBD1 as a possible D gene (7 bases). Looked up from germline, CDR1 is ENHRY and CDR2 is SYGVKD. The CDR3 spans 12 residues. CDR3 loop: CDISTQGGEQYF. The DNA for the CDR3 is TGTGACATCAGTACTCAGGGGGGAGAGCAGTACTTC.

This clone was recorded a few times. With a much larger clone just one base away, this may be a read error. At the DNA level, this CDR3 is encoded by other sequences in the same sample as well. V is TRBV7-2 and J is TRBJ2-1, with 9 bases identical to TRBD2. From germline, CDR1 is SGHTA and CDR2 FQGNSA. CDR3 length: 16 residues. CDR3 protein: CASSAAASGRYNEQFF. For the CDR3, the DNA is TGTGCCAGCAGCGCAGCGGCCAGCGGGAGGTACAACGAGCAGTTCTTC.

The chain links TRBV11-1 to TRBJ1-6; D unclear. Germline V gives CDR1 SGHAT, CDR2 FQDESV (reference sequence). The V gene lost 5 bases and the J gene lost 2 bases, with 16 bases spanning the gap. The CDR3 length is 17 residues. In DNA form, the CDR3 reads TGTGCCAGCAGCACCCGAGCCATCCTAACCTATAATTCACCCCTCCACTTT. It is translated as CASSTRAILTYNSPLHF. Based on the CDR3 plus reference TRBV11-1 and TRBJ1-6, the full variable domain is EAEVAQSPRYKITEKSQAVAFWCDPISGHATLYWYRQILGQGPELLVQFQDESVVDDSQLPKDRFSAERLKGVDSTLKIQPAELGDSAMYLCASSTRAILTYNSPLHFGNGTRLTVT.

The chain recombines TRBV20-1 with TRBJ2-7, with a weak D call TRBD2 (5 bases). The CDR3 has 14 residues. Germline CDR1 reads DFQATT; CDR2 reads SNEGSKA (reference sequence). Trimming took off 0 bases at V and 0 bases at J, with 9 bases between the two ends. DNA of the CDR3: TGCAGTGCTAGAGATGGGAGCAGCTCCTACGAGCAGTACTTC. Residues: CSARDGSSSYEQYF.

The table lists this clone with many counts. Within the sample, other DNA sequences also encode this same CDR3. V usage is TRBV7-9 and J usage is TRBJ1-1; D is ambiguous. Trimming stripped 0 bases from V and 3 bases from J, with 11 bases between. The germline CDR1 and CDR2 sequences are SEHNR and FQNEAQ (reference sequence). CDR3 length: 15 residues. The CDR3 sequence: CASSLAGRSHTEAFF. The CDR3, as DNA: TGTGCCAGCAGCTTAGCTGGCCGGTCTCACACTGAAGCTTTCTTT.

The chain carries TRBV18 and TRBJ2-4, with TRBD1 identical over 10 bases. The J call could be wrong; TRBJ2-1 is a better fit for the DNA end. The germline V gene encodes CDR1 KGHSH and CDR2 LQKENI. The CDR3 length is 15 residues. The CDR3 region is CASSPGTGVPVEQFF. In DNA form, the CDR3 reads TGTGCCAGCTCACCGGGGACAGGGGTCCCCGTTGAGCAGTTCTTC.

CDR3 nucleotide sequence: TGTGCCAGCTCACCGACAAGTATTAACTATGGCTACACCTTC. This codes for CASSPTSINYGYTF. The chain links TRBV18 to TRBJ1-2; D remains unclear. The germline V gene has CDR1 KGHSH and CDR2 LQKENI. Trimming took off 3 bases at V and 1 base at J, with 9 bases between the two ends. The CDR3 consists of 14 residues.

This clone was counted many times. The J gene is TRBJ2-3, the V gene TRBV7-2, with unresolved D. Trimming took off 2 bases at V and 2 bases at J, with 11 bases between the two ends. The germline V gene encodes CDR1 SGHTA and CDR2 FQGNSA. This CDR3 comprises 15 residues. CDR3 loop: CASSLSRTDTDTQYF. CDR3 in DNA: TGTGCCAGCAGCTTATCCCGAACAGACACAGATACGCAGTATTTT.

The sample holds a few counts of this clone. J is TRBJ2-7 and V is TRBV28; TRBD2 agrees at 7 bases. The V segment lost 3 bases and the J segment 1 base; nucleotides outside the gene matches: 9. Germline assignment: CDR1 MDHEN and CDR2 SYDVKM. This CDR3 has 16 residues. The CDR3 coding sequence is TGTGCCAGCAGTTTTCATCTAGCGGCGCTTTCCTACGAGCAGTACTTC. Amino acids: CASSFHLAALSYEQYF. The complete variable domain, with remaining parts taken from reference TRBV28 and TRBJ2-7, reads DVKVTQSSRYLVKRTGEKVFLECVQDMDHENMFWYRQDPGLGLRLIYFSYDVKMKEKGDIPEGYSVSREKKERFSLILESASTNQTSMYLCASSFHLAALSYEQYFGPGTRLTVT.

This clone was observed at least ten times. V and J are TRBV4-1 and TRBJ2-7; D not resolved. CDR1 and CDR2 from the germline V gene are MGHRA and YSYEKL. Trimming left V 4 bases short and J 0 bases short, with 10 bases between. The CDR3 has 14 amino acids. DNA for the CDR3: TGCGCCAGCAGCCCCCCCCAGAACTCCTACGAGCAGTACTTC. This gives the protein CASSPPQNSYEQYF.

As for this clone: One junction end disagrees with the germline gene, perhaps due to a read error. V and J are TRBV5-5 and TRBJ2-7; D might be TRBD1 or TRBD2, each matching 5 bases. This CDR3 has 14 residues. Germline values: CDR1 SGHKS, CDR2 YYEKEE (reference sequence). CDR3 residues: CASSSRDWDDDQYF. The CDR3 region has the DNA TGTGCCAGCAGCTCCCGCGACTGGGACGACGATCAGTACTTC.

This clone showed up many times. The chain employs TRBV10-3 and TRBJ1-1, with D unclear. Trimming cost V 6 bases and J 0 bases, with 5 bases left between them. The CDR3 has 12 residues. CDR1 ENHRY and CDR2 SYGVKD come from the germline V gene. The CDR3 coding sequence is TGTGCCATCAGGGGAGTGAACACTGAAGCTTTCTTT. As protein: CAIRGVNTEAFF.

V and J are TRBV6-1 and TRBJ1-3; D unclear. Trimming removed 3 bases from V and 11 bases from J, with 14 bases in between. This CDR3 is 13 amino acids long. Germline V lookup: CDR1 MNHNS, CDR2 SASEGT. DNA for the CDR3: TGTGCCAGCAGTGAGGGGTACAAGTACTCCATATATTTT. Its translation is CASSEGYKYSIYF.